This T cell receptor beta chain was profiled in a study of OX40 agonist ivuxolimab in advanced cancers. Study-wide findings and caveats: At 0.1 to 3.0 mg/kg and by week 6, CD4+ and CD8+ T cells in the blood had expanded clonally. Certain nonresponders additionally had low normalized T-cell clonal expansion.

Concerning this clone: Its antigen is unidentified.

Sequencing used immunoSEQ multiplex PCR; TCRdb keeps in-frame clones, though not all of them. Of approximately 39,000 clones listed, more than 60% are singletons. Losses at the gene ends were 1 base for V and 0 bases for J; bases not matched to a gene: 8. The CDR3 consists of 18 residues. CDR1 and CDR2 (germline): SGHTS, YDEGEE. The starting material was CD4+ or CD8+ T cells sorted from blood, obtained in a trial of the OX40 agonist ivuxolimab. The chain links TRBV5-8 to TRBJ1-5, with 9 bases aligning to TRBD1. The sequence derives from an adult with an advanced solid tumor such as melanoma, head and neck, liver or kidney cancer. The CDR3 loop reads CASSLRTGAGYSNQPQHF. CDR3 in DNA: TGTGCCAGCAGCTTGCGGACAGGGGCCGGTTATAGCAATCAGCCCCAGCATTTT. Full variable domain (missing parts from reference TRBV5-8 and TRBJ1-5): EAGVTQSPTHLIKTRGQQATLRCSPISGHTSVYWYQQALGLGLQFLLWYDEGEERNRGNFPPRFSGRQFPNYSSELNVNALELEDSALYLCASSLRTGAGYSNQPQHFGDGTRLSIL.